Below are 17 T cell receptor beta chains sequenced from a single sample in a study of T cell responses to AZD1222 COVID-19 vaccine. Here immunoSEQ multiplex PCR was the method, and the copy in TCRdb shows in-frame clones only, minus some. The sample comprises fewer than 120,000 clones, about four fifths of which are singletons, and less than 5% rests with the top ten. The sample in question was peripheral blood, obtained on day 0 of AZD1222 vaccination. The source of these receptors is an adult in good health.

V and J are TRBV7-7 and TRBJ1-2, with 7 bases matching TRBD1. Looked up from germline, CDR1 is SSHAT and CDR2 is FNYEAQ (reference sequence). This CDR3 contains 15 residues. Losses at the gene ends were 5 bases for V and 5 bases for J; bases not matched to a gene: 11. The CDR3 spells CASSRKSTGRYGYTF. CDR3 DNA sequence: TGTGCCAGCAGCAGAAAATCGACAGGGAGGTATGGCTACACCTTC. The entire variable domain, with the rest obtained from reference TRBV7-7 and TRBJ1-2, is as follows: GAGVSQSPRYKVTKRGQDVTLRCDPISSHATLYWYQQALGQGPEFLTYFNYEAQPDKSGLPSDRFSAERPEGSISTLTIQRTEQRDSAMYRCASSRKSTGRYGYTFGSGTRLTVV.

This clone was observed a few times. The V gene is TRBV19, the J gene TRBJ2-1; weak D call: TRBD2 (5 bases). CDR1 and CDR2 (germline): LNHDA, SQIVND (reference sequence). The CDR3 sequence is 12 residues long. Trimming cost V 9 bases and J 6 bases, with 12 bases left between them. The CDR3 DNA follows: TGTGCCAGAGGTCGGGGTCTCAATGAGCAGTTCTTC. Its protein product is CARGRGLNEQFF.

The chain combines TRBV6-5 with TRBJ1-2; D unresolved. The CDR3 extends over 13 amino acids. From germline, CDR1 is MNHEY and CDR2 SVGAGI. V was pared by 6 bases and J by 5 bases, with 13 bases between. The CDR3 spells CASRPTFEYGYTF. The CDR3 coding sequence is TGTGCCAGCAGGCCGACATTCGAGTATGGCTACACCTTC.

The chain recombines TRBV5-8 with TRBJ2-3; D is ambiguous. Trimming left V 0 bases short and J 1 base short, with 12 bases between. CDR1 and CDR2 from the germline V gene are SGHTS and YDEGEE. The CDR3 runs to 16 residues. In DNA form, the CDR3 reads TGTGCCAGCAGCTTGGCCATGATAAGGGGCACAGATACGCAGTATTTT. Amino acid sequence: CASSLAMIRGTDTQYF.

V is TRBV7-2 and J is TRBJ1-3; D is unclear. The germline CDR1 and CDR2 sequences are SGHTA and FQGNSA. The CDR3 is made up of 17 amino acids. V dropped 3 bases and J dropped 3 bases, with 18 bases sitting between them. The CDR3 nucleotides read TGTGCCAGCAGCTTGACGCGGCCGGACGCGTATGGAAACACCATATATTTT. Amino acid sequence: CASSLTRPDAYGNTIYF. The variable domain in full, completed from reference TRBV7-2 and TRBJ1-3, reads GAGVSQSPSNKVTEKGKDVELRCDPISGHTALYWYRQSLGQGLEFLIYFQGNSAPDKSGLPSDRFSAERTGGSVSTLTIQRTQQEDSAVYLCASSLTRPDAYGNTIYFGEGSWLTVV.

The genes are TRBV30 and TRBJ1-5, with D tentatively TRBD1 (5 bases). Germline V CDR1 and CDR2: GTSNPN, SVGIG (reference sequence). CDR3 length equals 15 residues. The V gene lost 2 bases and the J gene lost 1 base, with 12 bases spanning the gap. The DNA for the CDR3 is TGTGCCTGGAGTATTGCAGGGTTCAGCAATCAGCCCCAGCATTTT. This codes for CAWSIAGFSNQPQHF.

This chain joins TRBV18 and TRBJ2-7, with 9 bases aligning to TRBD2. Germline CDR1 KGHSH, CDR2 LQKENI. Germline trimming cut 0 bases from V and 0 bases from J; bases unmatched to any gene: 3. The CDR3 consists of 16 residues. The CDR3 protein is CASSPPGGRDSYEQYF. The DNA of the CDR3 is TGTGCCAGCTCACCACCCGGCGGGAGGGACTCCTACGAGCAGTACTTC.

The chain combines TRBV5-4 with TRBJ2-2; TRBD1 agrees at 10 bases. V lost 4 bases and J lost 8; bases outside the gene matches: 11. The V gene's germline CDR1 is SGHNT and CDR2 YYREEE (reference sequence). The CDR3 covers 16 residues. CDR3: CASSPPGQGLSGELFF. DNA for the CDR3: TGTGCCAGCAGCCCTCCGGGACAGGGGCTATCGGGGGAGCTGTTTTTT.

The chain is built from TRBV6-2 or TRBV6-3 and TRBJ1-1; tentatively, D is TRBD1 (6 bases). Germline V gene sequence: CDR1 MNHEY, CDR2 SVGEGT. The ends were cut back, 3 bases at V and 5 bases at J, with 10 bases in the middle. The CDR3 consists of 13 residues. CDR3 residues: CASSYRDRTEAFF. The CDR3 nucleotides read TGTGCCAGCAGTTATCGCGACAGGACTGAAGCTTTCTTT.

This clone was found once. The chain combines TRBV6-2 or TRBV6-3 with TRBJ2-7, with 8 bases fitting TRBD2. This CDR3 is built from 17 residues. CDR1 and CDR2 from the germline V gene are MNHEY and SVGEGT. J was trimmed by 0 bases and V by 4 bases; bases with no gene match: 11. The CDR3 loop reads CASSSLDWREVSYEQYF. CDR3 DNA: TGTGCCAGCAGTTCCCTCGATTGGCGGGAGGTCTCCTACGAGCAGTACTTC.

The chain links TRBV9 to TRBJ2-1; D is ambiguous. This CDR3 is 14 amino acids long. Trimming took 0 bases from V and 5 from J, leaving 9 bases between them. CDR1 and CDR2 from the germline V gene are SGDLS and YYNGEE. Written as DNA, the CDR3 is TGTGCCAGCAGCGTAGGGAGCCTACACAATGAGCAGTTCTTC. This gives the protein CASSVGSLHNEQFF.

The chain combines TRBV10-3 with TRBJ1-1; possible D gene TRBD1, 5 bases. The CDR3 consists of 13 residues. Between the trimmed V and J ends, which lost 10 bases and 11 bases, there was a span of 23 bases. Germline V gene sequence: CDR1 ENHRY, CDR2 SYGVKD. The CDR3, as DNA: TGTGCCACGGGAGGAGGGGTTCCCCGGGAGGCTTTCTTT. Encoded protein: CATGGGVPREAFF.

V and J are TRBV6-1 and TRBJ1-1; 7 bases are shared with TRBD1. Germline V gives CDR1 MNHNS, CDR2 SASEGT. The CDR3 is made up of 18 amino acids. The junction had 14 bases not matched to a gene; V was cut back by 0 bases and J by 4 bases. The CDR3 loop reads CASSEAFGWQGVGTEAFF. In nucleotides, the CDR3 is TGTGCCAGCAGTGAAGCTTTTGGGTGGCAGGGGGTAGGCACTGAAGCTTTCTTT.

The rearrangement joins TRBV7-9 to TRBJ1-4; 9 nucleotides agree with TRBD1. With 0 bases clipped from V and 2 bases from J, the junction kept 7 bases outside the gene matches. This CDR3 is built from 18 residues. The germline CDR1 and CDR2 sequences are SEHNR and FQNEAQ (reference sequence). The CDR3 DNA is TGTGCCAGCAGCTTAGCCAACAGGGGGCGTGGGACTAATGAAAAACTGTTTTTT. Translated, it gives CASSLANRGRGTNEKLFF.

The gene calls are TRBV5-1 and TRBJ2-7; D gene uncertain. The CDR3 runs to 14 residues. V was cut by 0 bases and J by 0 bases, with 7 bases left in between. Germline-derived CDR1 and CDR2 are SGHRS and YFSETQ. CDR3 sequence: CASSLGAISYEQYF. CDR3 in DNA: TGCGCCAGCAGCTTGGGGGCCATCTCCTACGAGCAGTACTTC.

The chain couples TRBV7-2 to TRBJ2-3; D perhaps matches TRBD1 (5 bases). This CDR3 is 15 amino acids long. Germline CDR1 and CDR2: SGHTA and FQGNSA. The germline V and J ends were trimmed by 4 bases and 1 base, with 12 bases remaining between them. The CDR3 protein is CASSSQGSGTDTQYF. In DNA form, the CDR3 reads TGTGCCAGCAGCTCCCAGGGAAGCGGCACAGATACGCAGTATTTT.

The sample holds a few counts of this clone. The V gene is TRBV28, the J gene TRBJ1-5, with 8 bases that match TRBD1. Germline V CDR1 and CDR2: MDHEN, SYDVKM. The CDR3 runs to 18 residues. The V gene end was trimmed by 3 bases and the J gene end by 0 bases; junction bases not matched to a gene: 10. Here the CDR3 reads CASSFGTGLGSSNQPQHF. CDR3 coding DNA: TGTGCCAGCAGTTTTGGGACAGGCCTTGGGAGTAGCAATCAGCCCCAGCATTTT.